The 12 T cell receptor beta chains below all came from one sample that was sequenced in a study of blood T cell repertoires in COVID-19. Profiled with immunoSEQ multiplex PCR; TCRdb holds only in-frame clones, not every one. The repertoire holds about 440,000 clones, with around 89% as singletons. Specimen: peripheral blood. Source of these receptors: a woman between 25 and 40 years old with acute or convalescent COVID-19.

The V call is TRBV15, the J call TRBJ1-1; D is possibly TRBD1 (6 bases). Germline CDR1 reads LNHNV; CDR2 reads YYDKDF (reference sequence). CDR3 length: 15 amino acids. V was shortened by 0 bases and J by 5 bases, with 13 bases between the two germline ends. The CDR3 nucleotides are TGTGCCACCAGCAGAGATTATCAGGGGTGGACTGAAGCTTTCTTT. It encodes CATSRDYQGWTEAFF.

The chain links TRBV2 to TRBJ2-2; 11 nucleotides align to TRBD2. The CDR3 consists of 15 residues. V lost 7 bases to trimming and J lost 7 bases; unmatched junction nucleotides: 8. CDR1 is SNHLY and CDR2 is FYNNEI in the germline V gene. The CDR3, as DNA: TGTGCCAGCACCTTAGCGGGGGGGCCCTTCGGGGAGCTGTTTTTT. Amino acids: CASTLAGGPFGELFF.

This clone was detected a few times. This rearrangement joins TRBV5-1 to TRBJ2-1; 8 positions agree with TRBD1. The CDR3 consists of 14 residues. V lost 0 bases to trimming and J lost 6 bases; unmatched junction nucleotides: 2. Looked up from germline, CDR1 is SGHRS and CDR2 is YFSETQ. The CDR3 sequence is CASSLAGQGNEQFF. DNA of the CDR3: TGCGCCAGCAGCTTGGCAGGACAGGGCAATGAGCAGTTCTTC.

This sequence joins TRBV25-1 and TRBJ2-5, with a possible D match to TRBD2 (6 bases). V lost 6 bases to trimming and J lost 3 bases, with 14 bases between them. Germline-derived CDR1 and CDR2 are MGHDK and SYGVNS. The CDR3 covers 14 residues. CDR3 nucleotides: TGTGCCAGCAGGGTTCCGGGGGTCAAAGAGACCCAGTACTTC. This translates into CASRVPGVKETQYF.

The chain uses TRBV13 and TRBJ2-7; D call uncertain. CDR1 is PRHDT and CDR2 is FYEKMQ in the germline V gene (reference sequence). This CDR3 is 13 amino acids long. V was pared by 4 bases and J by 2 bases, with 9 bases between. The CDR3 nucleotides are TGTGCCAGCAGCTCAACTAACACCTACGAGCAGTACTTC. It is translated as CASSSTNTYEQYF. Using reference TRBV13 and TRBJ2-7 for the parts outside the CDR3, the full variable domain is AAGVIQSPRHLIKEKRETATLKCYPIPRHDTVYWYQQGPGQDPQFLISFYEKMQSDKGSIPDRFSAQQFSDYHSELNMSSLELGDSALYFCASSSTNTYEQYFGPGTRLTVT.

About this clone: A junction boundary mismatches the germline segment, possibly from a read error. The V call is TRBV2, the J call TRBJ1-1; D possibly corresponds to TRBD1 (6 bases). CDR3 length: 11 amino acids. Germline-derived CDR1 and CDR2 are SNHLY and FYNNEI. The CDR3 protein is CASSRDTEAFF. CDR3 in DNA: TGTGCCAGCAGTCGGGACACGGAAGCTTTCTTT. Variable domain in full (rest from reference TRBV2 and TRBJ1-1): EPEVTQTPSHQVTQMGQEVILRCVPISNHLYFYWYRQILGQKVEFLVSFYNNEISEKSEIFDDQFSVERPDGSNFTLKIRSTKLEDSAMYFCASSRDTEAFFGQGTRLTVV.

The genes are TRBV19 and TRBJ1-2; 8 bases fit TRBD1. The CDR3 is 14 residues long. V dropped 7 bases and J dropped 8; count of bases not matched to a gene: 12. Germline CDR1 is LNHDA and CDR2 is SQIVND (reference sequence). The CDR3 DNA follows: TGTGCCAGTACCGCCCCTGGGACAGGCAGAGGCTACACCTTC. It codes for CASTAPGTGRGYTF.

The CDR3 DNA reads as TGTGCCAGCAGCTTAGGTGTTCGAGTAGCGGGGGGGCTCTTCAATGAGCAGTTCTTC. Encoded protein: CASSLGVRVAGGLFNEQFF. V gene TRBV7-9 combines with J gene TRBJ2-1; 11 bases match TRBD2. CDR1 is SEHNR and CDR2 is FQNEAQ in the germline V gene (reference sequence). The V and J ends lost 1 base and 6 bases, in that order; junction bases with no gene match: 14. This CDR3 has 19 residues.

V and J are TRBV6-5 and TRBJ2-7, with 11 bases that match TRBD1. The CDR3 has 14 residues. V lost 1 base to trimming and J lost 7 bases; unmatched junction nucleotides: 3. The V gene's germline CDR1 is MNHEY and CDR2 SVGAGI. The CDR3 loop reads CASSYYGTGGEQYF. The CDR3 bases are TGTGCCAGCAGTTACTATGGGACAGGGGGGGAGCAGTACTTC.

The rearrangement joins TRBV20-1 to TRBJ2-7, with D maybe TRBD1 (6 bases). The CDR3 has 13 residues. Trimming pared 3 bases from V and 4 bases from J, leaving 13 bases between. Germline V gene lookup returns CDR1 DFQATT and CDR2 SNEGSKA (reference sequence). The CDR3 reads CSASSQGGYEQYF. The CDR3 DNA follows: TGCAGTGCTAGTTCACAGGGCGGATACGAGCAGTACTTC.

This chain links TRBV28 with TRBJ2-3; TRBD2 aligns across 10 bases. Trimming cost V 6 bases and J 0 bases; bases outside gene matches: 3. CDR3 size: 15 residues. Germline CDR1 and CDR2: MDHEN and SYDVKM. The CDR3 region is CASSLLAGSTDTQYF. In nucleotides, the CDR3 is TGTGCCAGCAGCCTACTAGCGGGGAGCACAGATACGCAGTATTTT.

The chain is built from TRBV24-1 and TRBJ2-1; 7 bases line up with TRBD1. Germline V gene data show CDR1 as KGHDR and CDR2 as SFDVKD. The CDR3 is 16 amino acids. The junction had 8 bases not matched to a gene; V was cut back by 3 bases and J by 4 bases. CDR3 coding DNA: TGTGCCACCAGTGATCCCCGGGACAGAGTATACAATGAGCAGTTCTTC. Its translation is CATSDPRDRVYNEQFF.